The 7 T cell receptor beta chains below all came from one sample that was sequenced in a study. TCRdb processed the RT-PCR reads anew with MiXCR; each CDR3 protein has one entry. The sample gives about 680,000 distinct CDR3 sequences, over 12% of which show up once; 3.6% is in the top ten. Sequencing was performed on memory CD4+ T cells from blood. The receptors here all came from a female donor in good health, serving as a healthy control.

The chain couples TRBV6-1 to TRBJ1-5; D gene uncertain. The CDR3 extends over 13 amino acids. CDR1 and CDR2 (germline): MNHNS, SASEGT. V lost 0 bases and J lost 7, with 7 bases in between. The DNA of the CDR3 is TGTGCCAGCAGTGAAGCGATGGGACAGCCCCAGCATTTT. This encodes CASSEAMGQPQHF.

The genes are TRBV19 and TRBJ2-2; TRBD2 aligns across 7 bases. The CDR3 consists of 14 residues. Trimming took 9 bases from V and 0 from J; bases not matched to a gene: 4. Germline assignment: CDR1 LNHDA and CDR2 SQIVND (reference sequence). The chain's CDR3 is CASLGLANTGELFF. The CDR3 coding sequence is TGTGCCAGCCTAGGACTAGCGAACACCGGGGAGCTGTTTTTT.

This clonotype was seen more than once but under ten times. The chain employs TRBV11-1 and TRBJ2-1; 14 bases map to TRBD2. V shed 4 bases and J 9 bases; nucleotides not matched to a gene: 8. Germline CDR1 and CDR2: SGHAT and FQDESV (reference sequence). The CDR3 is 16 residues long. CDR3: CASSSPTSGRASEQFF. The CDR3 DNA reads TGTGCCAGCAGCTCCCCGACTAGCGGGAGGGCAAGTGAGCAGTTCTTC.

This clonotype has more than one count but fewer than ten. The chain couples TRBV5-1 to TRBJ2-3; 7 nucleotides line up with TRBD1. CDR3 length: 14 residues. Germline CDR1 and CDR2: SGHRS and YFSETQ. After removal of 8 bases from V and 2 bases from J, the junction contained 8 bases not matched to a gene. DNA for the CDR3: TGCGCCAGTAAACCGGGACAGCACACAGATACGCAGTATTTT. It yields the protein CASKPGQHTDTQYF. Full variable domain (missing parts from reference TRBV5-1 and TRBJ2-3): KAGVTQTPRYLIKTRGQQVTLSCSPISGHRSVSWYQQTPGQGLQFLFEYFSETQRNKGNFPGRFSGRQFSNSRSEMNVSTLELGDSALYLCASKPGQHTDTQYFGPGTRLTVL.

This clonotype was detected only a few times. The chain recombines TRBV30 with TRBJ1-3; D is ambiguous. CDR1 is GTSNPN and CDR2 is SVGIG in the germline V gene (reference sequence). The CDR3 runs 14 residues. V lost 3 bases and J lost 2, with 11 bases in between. The CDR3 reads CAWSVTFTGNTIYF. The CDR3 coding sequence is TGTGCCTGGAGCGTGACGTTTACTGGAAACACCATATATTTT.

This chain joins TRBV12-3 or TRBV12-4 and TRBJ1-2, with D maybe TRBD1 (6 bases). The V gene lost 3 bases and the J gene lost 9 bases, with 14 bases spanning the gap. This CDR3 contains 13 residues. The chain's CDR3 is CASSLRGGYSYTF. In nucleotides, the CDR3 is TGTGCCAGCAGTTTGAGGGGGGGTTATAGCTACACCTTC.

This clonotype was counted a few times. The chain links TRBV6-2 or TRBV6-3 to TRBJ1-5; TRBD1 aligns across 8 bases. The CDR3 is made up of 18 amino acids. The germline V gene encodes CDR1 MNHEY and CDR2 SVGEGT. The J segment lost 6 bases and the V segment lost 2 bases, leaving 15 bases of the junction unmatched. CDR3 amino acids: CASSYEGWADRAGQPQHF. The CDR3 bases are TGTGCCAGCAGTTACGAGGGGTGGGCGGACAGGGCTGGTCAGCCCCAGCATTTT.